This section outlines one T cell receptor (beta chain) sequence together with its context. This clone's antigen is unknown. Nothing much larger sits one base from this clone, and base qualities are not available. Donors were a few dozen systemically healthy Caucasian individuals from Russia aged roughly 6 to 90 years. About 9.6 milliliters of peripheral blood were collected from each donor into EDTA-treated Vacutainer tubes. Ficoll-Paque density-gradient centrifugation was used to isolate PBMCs, with at least 7 million obtained per sample. Trizol reagent was used to extract total RNA from PBMCs, with at least 6 micrograms per sample. The percentages of naive CD45RAhigh/CD27high T cells were determined by flow cytometry on a PBMC aliquot from every donor. This entry is derived from a study of blood T cells in healthy people across ages (dated by TCRdb to between 2014 and 2017). Notes on the research overall: In model experiments, template switching captured roughly one uniquely barcoded TCR beta cDNA molecule for every two T cells. Using deep sequencing normalized with unique cDNA molecular identifiers, the study measured how TCR beta repertoire diversity changes with age. Donors were grouped into four age groups: young (average 16 years), middle-aged (39), aged (over 55) and long-lived (about 90). The study analyzed two additional independent replicas of 1 million unique cDNA reads from the same blood draw for two donors, one aged 18 to 29 and one aged 80 or older.

Library construction relied on 5' RACE. The instrument was an Illumina HiSeq 2500. A second PCR of about 7 to 12 cycles was performed with a sample-barcoded 5' primer and a J-beta primer mix. Each TCR beta cDNA molecule received a unique molecular identifier from a template-switch 5' adaptor carrying 12 random nucleotides. Each sample yielded at least 2.5 million CDR3-containing paired-end reads. First-strand cDNA was synthesized from all RNA with the Mint cDNA synthesis kit, primed by a TRBC-specific oligonucleotide. After uracil-DNA glycosylase treatment, a first 18-cycle PCR used universal primers M1SS and BC2_uni_R on all cDNA. From the authors' description of their analysis: Each sample was normalized by randomly selecting 1 million high-quality reads, each carrying a distinct molecular identifier. Instead of being binned into consensus sequences, reads that shared molecular identifiers were thrown out. MiTCR, set to a Q25 quality threshold and the strictest error-elimination algorithm, was used for CDR3 identification, clonotype clustering and error correction. A nonparametric unseen species model with Euler transformation was used to estimate lower-bound total TCR beta diversity. TCRdb applied fastp at Q25 and MiXCR to the public reads, then kept only in-frame beta chains. Under each unique CDR3 protein, matching rows form one entry showing the most common genes and DNA. TCRdb, not the authors, supplied the V and J calls. In this sample the table shows 1 million or so distinct CDR3 sequences, roughly 24% of which occur a single time. The ten largest clones take up about 0.72% of the sample.

V is pared back by 0 bases and J by 8 bases, with 10 bases lying between the germline termini. CDR1 and CDR2 (SQVTM, ANQGSEA) derive from the germline V gene. Including cysteine and phenylalanine, the CDR3 has 12 amino acids. Of the read, only the CDR3 DNA is kept; its 36 bases are in frame from base 1. Study-wide findings and limitations: As age increased, observed TCR beta diversity per million T cells dropped in a roughly linear way, and a significant reduction was already evident by age around 41. Estimates of total diversity from one million sequenced T cells were regarded as lower bounds and underestimates. There was a strong correlation between observed TCR beta diversity and the percentage of naive T cells measured by flow cytometry. Because the CMV infection status of the donors was unknown, age-related changes in expanded clonotypes may potentially have been confounded. Because profiling used bulk unsorted PBMCs, naive and antigen-experienced compartments could not be compared conclusively. Compared with the aged group, more naive CD4+ T cells, fewer expanded clones and increased TCR diversity were shown by the long-lived group, suggesting age selection.

These same data were also listed under a study on T cells of mothers and their children. The second study's paper adds: Nine systemically healthy Caucasian individuals served as donors, namely three mothers together with their six children. cDNA synthesis used all of the extracted RNA, with 1.5 ug of RNA in each 15 ul reaction. In the second PCR, sample barcodes and 2-4 random nucleotides were introduced via the M1S primer. More than 8.5 million TCR beta CDR3 reads were obtained from each mother, and about 3 million reads were obtained from each child. Thymic selection shapes the output of TCR recombination in a similar way in related and unrelated pairs, and inherited differences have a minor effect. Related mother-child pairs always showed normalized repertoire overlap that was slightly higher than in unrelated mother-child pairs, though the difference was never significant. Persistent microchimeric T cell clones were not detected, at a sensitivity of approximately 93 clones per million clonotypes. The study used deep NGS to compare TCR beta repertoires of mothers and children, seeking features distinguishing related mother-child pairs from unrelated individuals. On average, the children were roughly 10 +/- 4 years old, while the mothers were approximately 41 +/- 4 years old. After adapter ligation with NEBNext reagents, the libraries were sequenced on Illumina HiSeq 2000 with 100+100 nt paired-end reads. Mother and child libraries were prepared a month apart and sequenced in separate runs to prevent cross-contamination. For each donor, somewhere between roughly 450,000 and 2,100,000 distinct TCR beta clonotypes were identified. Naive TCR beta clonotypes were estimated from low-frequency clonotypes matched to each donor's FACS-determined naive share, without sorting.

This clonotype originated in a girl aged 2-10 years in good health. The sequenced sample was blood. The V and J genes are TRBV29-1 and TRBJ1-2; the D segment cannot be called with confidence. The CDR3 region reads CSVEDPPQGYTF. The nucleotide sequence is given as TGCAGCGTTGAAGACCCTCCACAGGGCTACACCTTC.